Shown below are 30 T cell receptor beta chains from a single sample sequenced in a study of Ad26.COV2.S vaccination and SARS-CoV-2 variants. Treatment of the sample: roughly 19 received Ad26.COV2.S at low or high dose, single or two shots; several received placebo; per-sample allocation not given. Sampling happened 63 days after the first vaccine or placebo injection. Libraries were prepared by immunoSEQ multiplex PCR; TCRdb keeps only in-frame clonotypes and omits some of them. The table includes roughly 270,000 clones, more than 75% detected once. The specimen was peripheral blood, collected in a trial of Ad26.COV2.S vaccine versus placebo. These receptors were collected from a person between 18 and 65 years old who received the Ad26.COV2.S COVID-19 vaccine or a placebo.

This rearrangement joins TRBV7-2 to TRBJ1-6; 8 nucleotides match TRBD1. CDR1 is SGHTA and CDR2 is FQGNSA in the germline V gene. This CDR3 comprises 15 residues. Germline trimming cut 5 bases from V and 6 bases from J; bases unmatched to any gene: 6. The CDR3 spells CASSPGQAANSPLHF. The CDR3, as DNA: TGTGCCAGCAGCCCGGGACAGGCGGCTAATTCACCCCTCCACTTT.

The V call is TRBV5-5, the J call TRBJ2-3, with TRBD1 matching 10 bases. V shed 6 bases, J shed 3 bases, and the junction held 10 bases outside the gene matches. The CDR3 is made up of 16 amino acids. The V gene's germline CDR1 is SGHKS and CDR2 YYEKEE (reference sequence). CDR3 sequence: CASKWGWGQGTDTQYF. In nucleotides, the CDR3 is TGTGCCAGCAAATGGGGGTGGGGACAGGGGACAGATACGCAGTATTTT.

This chain connects TRBV6-5 to TRBJ1-3, with 7 bases lining up with TRBD1. V dropped 7 bases and J dropped 4; count of bases not matched to a gene: 7. This CDR3 contains 14 residues. Per germline, CDR1 MNHEY and CDR2 SVGAGI. The CDR3 DNA reads TGTGCCAGCATGATGACAGGGTTCGGAAACACCATATATTTT. Amino acids: CASMMTGFGNTIYF.

This chain joins TRBV5-1 and TRBJ2-7, with 7 bases fitting TRBD1. V dropped 3 bases and J dropped 2; count of bases not matched to a gene: 8. The CDR3 spans 15 residues. In germline, CDR1 is SGHRS, CDR2 YFSETQ. CDR3 loop: CASSSTGTETYEQYF. The DNA of the CDR3 is TGCGCCAGCAGCTCTACCGGGACAGAGACCTACGAGCAGTACTTC.

The chain has TRBV7-8 and TRBJ1-1, with TRBD1 identical over 8 bases. This CDR3 is built from 17 residues. The junction had 14 bases not matched to a gene; V was cut back by 1 base and J by 7 bases. Germline V CDR1 and CDR2: SGHVS, FQNEAQ. DNA for the CDR3: TGTGCCAGCAGCTTAGGTGTATCAGGGGGCGAGGGCTTTGAAGCTTTCTTT. It codes for CASSLGVSGGEGFEAFF.

The rearrangement joins TRBV3-1 (or the pseudogene TRBV3-2) to TRBJ1-1; D remains unclear. The germline V gene has CDR1 LGHDT and CDR2 YNNKEL (reference sequence). CDR3 size: 14 residues. Trimming removed 4 bases from V and 0 bases from J, with 9 bases in between. This CDR3 is CASSRDDMNTEAFF. In DNA form, the CDR3 reads TGTGCCAGCAGCCGAGACGACATGAACACTGAAGCTTTCTTT.

The chain joins TRBV7-9 to TRBJ2-1; D not resolved. CDR1 is SEHNR and CDR2 is FQNEAQ in the germline V gene (reference sequence). Deletions cut 1 base from V and 10 bases from J, with 11 bases between. The CDR3 length is 13 residues. The CDR3, as DNA: TGTGCCAGCAGCTTAGTTTTTGGCGCCGAGCAGTTCTTC. Translated, it gives CASSLVFGAEQFF.

The chain joins TRBV6-5 to TRBJ2-7; no clear D. V was shortened by 0 bases and J by 0 bases, with 12 bases between the two germline ends. The length of the CDR3 is 16 residues. Germline assignment: CDR1 MNHEY and CDR2 SVGAGI. CDR3 protein: CASSYSSAQSSYEQYF. DNA for the CDR3: TGTGCCAGCAGTTACTCGTCAGCTCAATCCTCCTACGAGCAGTACTTC.

The chain uses TRBV2 and TRBJ2-7; the match to TRBD2 covers 8 bases. Trimming cost V 1 base and J 5 bases; bases outside gene matches: 13. This CDR3 spans 17 amino acids. The germline gives CDR1 SNHLY, CDR2 FYNNEI. CDR3 coding DNA: TGTGCCAGCAGTGAAGAAGCCCGGGTAGCGGGAACCGACGAGCAGTACTTC. Translation: CASSEEARVAGTDEQYF.

This chain joins TRBV6-5 and TRBJ2-3; no firm D call. Germline values: CDR1 MNHEY, CDR2 SVGAGI. CDR3 length: 14 amino acids. The ends were cut back, 6 bases at V and 1 base at J, with 11 bases in the middle. This CDR3 reads CASSLVSGTDTQYF. CDR3 nucleotide sequence: TGTGCCAGCAGCCTAGTTTCTGGCACAGATACGCAGTATTTT.

This clone was recorded once. The rearrangement joins TRBV6-1 to TRBJ2-5; a weak D match, TRBD1 (6 bases). Trimming took 2 bases from V and 2 from J, leaving 12 bases between them. The germline gives CDR1 MNHNS, CDR2 SASEGT. The CDR3 is 15 residues long. The CDR3 loop is CASSEYQGIQETQYF. The CDR3 DNA is TGTGCCAGCAGTGAATATCAGGGGATTCAAGAGACCCAGTACTTC.

The rearrangement joins TRBV5-1 to TRBJ2-6; no clear D gene. CDR3 size: 15 residues. V was trimmed by 0 bases and J by 0 bases, leaving 4 bases between them. Germline values: CDR1 SGHRS, CDR2 YFSETQ. The CDR3 loop reads CASSLAYSGANVLTF. The CDR3 DNA is TGCGCCAGCAGCTTGGCCTACTCTGGGGCCAACGTCCTGACTTTC. The full variable domain, its missing parts supplied by reference TRBV5-1 and TRBJ2-6, is KAGVTQTPRYLIKTRGQQVTLSCSPISGHRSVSWYQQTPGQGLQFLFEYFSETQRNKGNFPGRFSGRQFSNSRSEMNVSTLELGDSALYLCASSLAYSGANVLTFGAGSRLTVL.

The chain couples TRBV27 to TRBJ1-5, with a possible D match to TRBD1 (5 bases). Germline V gene lookup returns CDR1 MNHEY and CDR2 SMNVEV (reference sequence). The V and J ends lost 5 bases and 0 bases respectively, with 23 bases between them. The length of the CDR3 is 19 residues. CDR3 region: CASSPGRRDVFYSNQPQHF. Here the CDR3 DNA reads TGTGCCAGCAGTCCAGGCAGACGGGACGTTTTTTATAGCAATCAGCCCCAGCATTTT.

The chain recombines TRBV27 with TRBJ1-1; tentatively, D is TRBD1 (5 bases). Trimming took off 0 bases at V and 10 bases at J, with 15 bases between the two ends. CDR1 MNHEY and CDR2 SMNVEV come from the germline V gene (reference sequence). The CDR3 totals 14 residues. CDR3 in amino acids: CASSLSWGGGSAFF. In DNA form, the CDR3 reads TGTGCCAGCAGTTTATCCTGGGGGGGAGGGTCAGCTTTCTTT.

The chain uses TRBV4-1 and TRBJ2-7; 7 bases match TRBD1. The V and J ends lost 0 bases and 5 bases, in that order; junction bases with no gene match: 7. This CDR3 is built from 15 residues. CDR1 is MGHRA and CDR2 is YSYEKL in the germline V gene. CDR3 region: CASSQERQGLHEQYF. CDR3 nucleotides: TGCGCCAGCAGCCAAGAGCGACAGGGATTACACGAGCAGTACTTC.

This rearrangement joins TRBV10-2 to TRBJ2-7, with D tentatively TRBD2 (6 bases). Germline CDR1 and CDR2: WSHSY and SAAADI. Trimming stripped 6 bases from V and 2 bases from J, with 11 bases between. The CDR3 covers 13 residues. In DNA, the CDR3 is TGCGCCAGCAGGCGGGGAGCCACCTACGAGCAGTACTTC. Residues: CASRRGATYEQYF.

The rearrangement joins TRBV29-1 to TRBJ1-2; no clear D gene. Germline V CDR1 and CDR2: SQVTM, ANQGSEA. The CDR3 extends over 13 amino acids. V was pared by 7 bases and J by 4 bases, with 16 bases between. The CDR3 region has the DNA TGCAGCGGGCAGGACGCGTACACCTATGGCTACACCTTC. It is translated as CSGQDAYTYGYTF. Full variable domain (missing parts from reference TRBV29-1 and TRBJ1-2): SAVISQKPSRDICQRGTSLTIQCQVDSQVTMMFWYRQQPGQSLTLIATANQGSEATYESGFVIDKFPISRPNLTFSTLTVSNMSPEDSSIYLCSGQDAYTYGYTFGSGTRLTVV.

The chain uses TRBV12-5 and TRBJ2-7; D perhaps matches TRBD2 (6 bases). Trimming took off 1 base at V and 0 bases at J, with 13 bases between the two ends. This CDR3 is built from 16 residues. The germline gives CDR1 LGHNT, CDR2 FRNRAP. The CDR3 region has the DNA TGTGCTAGTGGTTTGGATCCCGGGACTGTCTCCTACGAGCAGTACTTC. It specifies CASGLDPGTVSYEQYF.

DNA for the CDR3: TGTGCCTGGAGTGACCCTTCCGGCTCTGGAAACACCATATATTTT. It specifies CAWSDPSGSGNTIYF. The chain carries TRBV30 and TRBJ1-3; D not certain. The V and J ends lost 1 base and 0 bases respectively, with 10 bases between them. This CDR3 is built from 15 residues. CDR1 is GTSNPN and CDR2 is SVGIG in the germline V gene (reference sequence). Full variable domain (missing parts from reference TRBV30 and TRBJ1-3): SQTIHQWPATLVQPVGSPLSLECTVEGTSNPNLYWYRQAAGRGLQLLFYSVGIGQISSEVPQNLSASRPQDRQFILSSKKLLLSDSGFYLCAWSDPSGSGNTIYFGEGSWLTVV.

The chain carries TRBV10-3 and TRBJ1-2; 7 bases agree with TRBD1. Trimming cost V 4 bases and J 4 bases; bases outside gene matches: 6. The germline V gene encodes CDR1 ENHRY and CDR2 SYGVKD. This CDR3 comprises 14 residues. The CDR3 loop is CAISGGDSPYGYTF. The DNA of the CDR3 is TGTGCCATCAGTGGAGGGGACAGCCCCTATGGCTACACCTTC.

The chain carries TRBV2 and TRBJ2-2; TRBD1 matches 9 bases. The germline V gene encodes CDR1 SNHLY and CDR2 FYNNEI. This CDR3 contains 14 residues. Trimming removed 6 bases from V and 8 bases from J; junction bases left unmatched: 7. CDR3 in DNA: TGTGCCAGCAGGGGGACAGGGAGATTGGGGGAGCTGTTTTTT. This translates into CASRGTGRLGELFF.

The rearrangement joins TRBV30 to TRBJ1-2; 12 bases match TRBD1. The trim removed 4 bases at V and 4 bases at J, leaving 10 bases unmatched. The CDR3 is made up of 16 amino acids. Germline loops: CDR1 GTSNPN, CDR2 SVGIG (reference sequence). The CDR3 region is CAWTTGTGGSGYGYTF. The CDR3, as DNA: TGTGCCTGGACTACCGGGACAGGGGGCAGCGGCTATGGCTACACCTTC.

J is TRBJ1-3 and V is TRBV5-1; 7 nucleotides agree with TRBD1. V was clipped by 4 bases and J by 2 bases; unmatched bases: 15. Germline V gene data show CDR1 as SGHRS and CDR2 as YFSETQ. This CDR3 is built from 18 residues. CDR3 sequence reads: CASSGRDSQQGPGNTIYF. CDR3 nucleotide sequence: TGCGCCAGCAGCGGCCGGGACAGTCAACAAGGACCTGGAAACACCATATATTTT.

This clone was counted a few times. This rearrangement joins TRBV29-1 to TRBJ1-6; D is possibly TRBD1 (6 bases). CDR1 SQVTM and CDR2 ANQGSEA come from the germline V gene. V was cut by 0 bases and J by 7 bases, with 25 bases left in between. The CDR3 spans 19 residues. The CDR3, as DNA: TGCAGCGTTGAAGATGGAACCCCCGGAGGGGGTAGGCCAAATTCACCCCTCCACTTT. This codes for CSVEDGTPGGGRPNSPLHF.

V and J are TRBV7-8 and TRBJ1-5, with no clear D. The V end lost 3 bases, the J end lost 2 bases, and 14 bases lay between the germline ends. In germline, CDR1 is SGHVS, CDR2 FQNEAQ. This CDR3 spans 16 amino acids. CDR3 nucleotide sequence: TGTGCCAGCAGCTTTGGAGGATACCTGGGCAATCAGCCCCAGCATTTT. This sequence encodes CASSFGGYLGNQPQHF.

The gene calls are TRBV5-8 and TRBJ1-2; D call uncertain. V gave up 7 bases and J gave up 4 bases, with 20 bases separating them. The V gene's germline CDR1 is SGHTS and CDR2 YDEGEE. The CDR3 totals 15 residues. The CDR3 DNA follows: TGTGCCAGCGAGTTTTCCTTGGCGGTCCCCTATGGCTACACCTTC. Protein sequence: CASEFSLAVPYGYTF.

This chain uses TRBV12-3 or TRBV12-4 with TRBJ1-5; no definite D call. The CDR3 sequence is 12 residues long. V was pared by 9 bases and J by 0 bases, with 6 bases between. The CDR3, as DNA: TGTGCCAGTCGGATTAGCAATCAGCCCCAGCATTTT. It translates to CASRISNQPQHF.

This clone was picked up one time. CDR3 in amino acids: CASTPSSGGAGYTF. DNA for the CDR3: TGTGCCAGCACTCCCTCGAGCGGGGGGGCGGGCTACACCTTC. The J gene is TRBJ1-2, the V gene TRBV18, with D maybe TRBD1 (6 bases). Trimming pared 8 bases from V and 8 bases from J, leaving 21 bases between. There are 14 residues in the CDR3. The germline V gene encodes CDR1 KGHSH and CDR2 LQKENI.

The CDR3 is CASSLGFGGGSYNEQFF. DNA for the CDR3: TGTGCCAGCAGCTTAGGGTTTGGCGGGGGCTCCTACAATGAGCAGTTCTTC. This sequence joins TRBV5-4 and TRBJ2-1, with 7 bases lining up with TRBD2. The CDR3 is made up of 17 amino acids. Trimming at V came to 2 bases and at J to 0 bases, leaving 8 bases not matched to a gene. Germline CDR1 SGHNT, CDR2 YYREEE (reference sequence).

The J gene is TRBJ1-5, the V gene TRBV28, with 7 bases aligning to TRBD1. V was clipped by 3 bases and J by 4 bases; unmatched bases: 3. This CDR3 region has 14 residues. CDR1 MDHEN and CDR2 SYDVKM come from the germline V gene. The CDR3 DNA reads TGTGCCAGCAGTTTGGGGACAGCAAATCAGCCCCAGCATTTT. This sequence encodes CASSLGTANQPQHF.